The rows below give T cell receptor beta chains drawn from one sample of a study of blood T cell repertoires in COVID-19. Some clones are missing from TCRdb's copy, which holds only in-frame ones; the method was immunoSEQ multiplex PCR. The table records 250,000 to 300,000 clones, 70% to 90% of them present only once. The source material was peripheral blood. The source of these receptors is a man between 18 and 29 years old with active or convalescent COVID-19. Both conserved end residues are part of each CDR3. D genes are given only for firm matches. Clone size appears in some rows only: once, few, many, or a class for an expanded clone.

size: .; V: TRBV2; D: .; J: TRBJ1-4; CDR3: CASKTSREREKLFF; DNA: TGTGCCAGCAAGACTAGTAGGGAGAGGGAAAAACTGTTTTTT
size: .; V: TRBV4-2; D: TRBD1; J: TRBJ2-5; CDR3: CASSQTGEETQYF; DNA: TGTGCCAGCAGCCAAACAGGGGAGGAGACCCAGTACTTC
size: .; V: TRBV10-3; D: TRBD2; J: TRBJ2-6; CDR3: CAIPTGARTSGSRGANVLTF; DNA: TGTGCCATCCCCACAGGGGCCAGGACTAGCGGGAGTCGTGGGGCCAACGTCCTGACTTTC
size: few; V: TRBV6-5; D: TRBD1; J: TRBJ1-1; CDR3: CASSSRQGTNTEAFF; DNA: TGTGCCAGCAGTTCCCGACAGGGGACGAACACTGAAGCTTTCTTT
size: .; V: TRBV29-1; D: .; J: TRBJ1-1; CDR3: CSVENSLNTEAFF; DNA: TGCAGCGTTGAAAACAGTTTGAACACTGAAGCTTTCTTT
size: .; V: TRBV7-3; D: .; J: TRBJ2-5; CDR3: CASSPNSDRRETQYF; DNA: TGTGCCAGCAGCCCGAATAGCGACAGGCGAGAGACCCAGTACTTC
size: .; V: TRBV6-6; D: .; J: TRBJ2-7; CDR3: CASSYSWGETGEQYF; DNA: TGTGCCAGCAGTTACTCGTGGGGGGAAACGGGAGAGCAGTACTTC
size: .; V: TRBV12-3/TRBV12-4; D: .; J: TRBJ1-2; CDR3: CASSAQGYGYTF; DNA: TGTGCCAGCAGTGCCCAGGGCTATGGCTACACCTTC
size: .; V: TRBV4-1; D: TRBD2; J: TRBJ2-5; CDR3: CASSQGVRTSGQETQYF; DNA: TGCGCCAGCAGCCAAGGGGTTCGAACTAGCGGGCAAGAGACCCAGTACTTC
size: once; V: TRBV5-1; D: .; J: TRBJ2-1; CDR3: CASRVSEQIYNEQFF; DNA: TGCGCCAGCAGAGTTTCGGAGCAGATCTACAATGAGCAGTTCTTC
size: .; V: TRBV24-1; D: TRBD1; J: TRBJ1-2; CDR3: CATSDPDRGFGYTF; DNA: TGTGCCACCAGTGACCCGGACAGGGGGTTTGGCTACACCTTC
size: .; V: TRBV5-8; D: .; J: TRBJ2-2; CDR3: CASSLMVTRDTGELFF; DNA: TGTGCCAGCAGCTTGATGGTCACCCGAGACACCGGGGAGCTGTTTTTT
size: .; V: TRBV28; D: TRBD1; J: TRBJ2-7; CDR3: CASRRQGSSYEQYF; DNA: TGTGCCAGCAGGCGACAGGGTAGCTCCTACGAGCAGTACTTC
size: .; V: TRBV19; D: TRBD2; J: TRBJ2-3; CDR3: CASAPPRTGTSGGGNTQYF; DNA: TGTGCCAGTGCGCCTCCCAGAACCGGGACTAGCGGGGGTGGGAATACGCAGTATTTT
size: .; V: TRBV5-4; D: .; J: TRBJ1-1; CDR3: CASDERNTEAFF; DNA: TGTGCCAGTGATGAGAGGAACACTGAAGCTTTCTTT
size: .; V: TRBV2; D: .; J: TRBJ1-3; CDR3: CASTPLRGGNTIYF; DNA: TGTGCCAGCACACCACTTCGTGGTGGAAACACCATATATTTT
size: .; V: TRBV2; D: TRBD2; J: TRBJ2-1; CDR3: CASTGRAGKYNEQFF; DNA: TGTGCCAGCACTGGTCGAGCGGGAAAATACAATGAGCAGTTCTTC
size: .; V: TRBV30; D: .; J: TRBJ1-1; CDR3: CAWTRNTEAFF; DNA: TGTGCCTGGACGCGGAACACTGAAGCTTTCTTT
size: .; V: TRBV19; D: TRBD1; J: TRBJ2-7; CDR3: CASRDRDRGSYEQYF; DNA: TGTGCCAGTAGGGACCGGGACAGGGGATCCTACGAGCAGTACTTC
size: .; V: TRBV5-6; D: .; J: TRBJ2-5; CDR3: CASSLERGGETQYF; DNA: TGTGCCAGCAGCTTGGAGAGGGGGGGAGAGACCCAGTACTTC
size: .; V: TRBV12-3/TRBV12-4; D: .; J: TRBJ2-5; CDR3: CASGGYQETQYF; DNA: TGTGCCAGCGGAGGGTACCAAGAGACCCAGTACTTC
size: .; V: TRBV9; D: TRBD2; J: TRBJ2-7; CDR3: CASSVSGSFYEQYF; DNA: TGTGCCAGCAGCGTAAGCGGGAGTTTCTACGAGCAGTACTTC
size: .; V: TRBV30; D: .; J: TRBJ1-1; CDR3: CACRSGYGTEAFF; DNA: TGTGCCTGCCGGTCAGGCTATGGCACTGAAGCTTTCTTT
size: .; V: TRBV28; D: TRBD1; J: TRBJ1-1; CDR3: CASSSPGGTEAFF; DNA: TGTGCCAGCAGTTCCCCAGGGGGCACTGAAGCTTTCTTT
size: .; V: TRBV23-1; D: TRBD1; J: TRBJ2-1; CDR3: CASSQCALDRAWDEQFF; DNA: TGCGCCAGCAGTCAATGCGCTCTCGACAGGGCCTGGGATGAGCAGTTCTTC
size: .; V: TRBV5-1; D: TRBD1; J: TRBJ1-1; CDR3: CASSWAGTGNTEAFF; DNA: TGCGCCAGCAGCTGGGCCGGGACAGGAAACACTGAAGCTTTCTTT
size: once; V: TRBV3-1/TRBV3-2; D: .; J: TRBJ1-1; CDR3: CASSPLGGLGTEAFF; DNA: TGTGCCAGCAGCCCACTCGGGGGGCTTGGCACTGAAGCTTTCTTT
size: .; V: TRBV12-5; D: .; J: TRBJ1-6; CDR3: CASGLEVGESPLHF; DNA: TGTGCTAGTGGTTTGGAGGTCGGGGAGTCACCCCTCCACTTT
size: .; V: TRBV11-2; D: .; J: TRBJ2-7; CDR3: CASSLDATGSYEQYF; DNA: TGTGCCAGCAGCTTAGATGCAACAGGGTCCTACGAGCAGTACTTC
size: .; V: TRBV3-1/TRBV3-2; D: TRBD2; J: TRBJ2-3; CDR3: CASSRGLAEHTDTQYF; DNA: TGTGCCAGCAGCCGGGGACTAGCGGAACACACAGATACGCAGTATTTT
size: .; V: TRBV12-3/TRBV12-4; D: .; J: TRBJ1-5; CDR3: CASRGGVTGAQHF; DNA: TGTGCCAGCAGGGGTGGGGTCACGGGAGCCCAGCATTTT
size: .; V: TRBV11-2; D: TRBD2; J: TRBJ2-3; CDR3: CASAKRVGASGRTDTQYF; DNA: TGTGCCAGCGCCAAAAGGGTCGGGGCTAGCGGGAGAACAGATACGCAGTATTTT
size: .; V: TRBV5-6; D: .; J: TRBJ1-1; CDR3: CASSLGVGHSMEAFF; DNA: TGTGCCAGCAGCTTGGGGGTGGGACATTCGATGGAAGCTTTCTTT
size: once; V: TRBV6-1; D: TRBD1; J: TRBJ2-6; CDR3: CASSEMDRGVNVLTF; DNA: TGTGCCAGCAGTGAAATGGACAGGGGTGTCAACGTCCTGACTTTC
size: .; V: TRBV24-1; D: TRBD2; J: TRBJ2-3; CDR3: CATSDQLAVDTQYF; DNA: TGTGCCACCAGTGACCAACTAGCGGTGGATACGCAGTATTTT
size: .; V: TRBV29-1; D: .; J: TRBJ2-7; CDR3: CSVEPRGQISYEQYF; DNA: TGCAGCGTTGAACCGCGCGGCCAAATCTCCTACGAGCAGTACTTC
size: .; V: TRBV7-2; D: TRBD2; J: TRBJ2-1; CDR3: CASSLVLAGGGEQFF; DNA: TGTGCCAGCAGCTTAGTGCTAGCGGGAGGGGGGGAGCAGTTCTTC